This TCR beta chain was captured in a study of control samples from healthy donors and cancer patients. V dropped 3 bases and J dropped 3 bases, with 24 bases sitting between them. The CDR3 totals 19 residues. Germline loops: CDR1 LGHNA, CDR2 YNFKEQ. Clones were read by immunoSEQ multiplex PCR, and TCRdb kept only the in-frame ones, dropping some. Here the sample table reports 150,000 to 200,000 clones. V and J are TRBV4-2 and TRBJ1-3; the D gene is possibly TRBD1 (6 bases). Material: blood. The TCR comes from a woman in her twenties or thirties in good health. The CDR3 loop is CASSHHLDPRGAVGNTIYF. The CDR3 DNA sequence: TGTGCCAGCAGCCACCACCTCGACCCTAGGGGGGCTGTTGGAAACACCATATATTTT.